This T cell receptor (beta chain) is drawn from a study of shared clonotypes between healthy human individuals (TCRdb year 2020). Background for the entire study: A few men and two women, aged 18 to 49 years, made up the cohort. Per donor, three plates each were used for CD4 naive and CD4 memory, two for CD8 naive, and one for CD8 memory. To estimate repertoire size and how much clonotype sharing occurs between individuals, the study deeply sequenced the blood TCR repertoires of about 5 healthy adults. Between about 0.8 and 8.9 billion PBMCs per donor were obtained by leukapheresis. Libraries were prepared and TCR repertoires were sequenced by different laboratories using diverse techniques, in order to increase sequencing depth and limit assay-specific biases.

Here is what the overall study found, with its caveats: Estimated clonotype richness was generally larger for naive than for memory subsets. Rarefaction of sorted-subset datasets indicated incomplete sequencing despite the large sequencing depth. Sharing across a few donors was observed for 4.5% to 6.5% of naive CD4, about 3.2% of naive CD8, over 2% of memory CD4, and around 0.44% of memory CD8 clonotypes. The small number of donors limited the genetic and exposure-history diversity represented. Sampling was limited to blood, and TCR repertoires in tissue likely differ from TCR repertoires in blood. Compared with non-shared clonotypes, clonotypes shared by all four sorted-subset donors had higher generation probabilities. Based on pairwise subsampling, the degree of clonotype sharing among donors was expected to be affected by sequencing depth.

Using the deep immunoSEQ assay, multiplex PCR amplified TCR CDR3 regions from genomic DNA. Extracted genomic DNA from each cell subset was distributed evenly across all wells of several immunoSEQ 96-well plates, and each plate was treated as a replicate. For sorted subsets, roughly 190 ng of genomic DNA, equivalent to some 30,000 T cell genomes, went into each replicate PCR. Purified libraries were quantified with a Qubit 3.0 fluorometer, sized on a Bioanalyzer 2100, and re-quantified with the KAPA Library Quantification kit. Each immunoSEQ 96-well plate was sequenced on its own single-read 150-cycle Illumina NextSeq 550 flow cell. The authors' analysis ran thus. Because the immunoSEQ output held only junctional sequences and lacked quality scores, the filtering could not match the filtering applied to full-length reads. To assign V/J genes and CDR3, sequences were annotated against IMGT germline references using PyIR, a Python wrapper for IgBLAST v1.9. Reads were removed for weak V/J assignments (E-value above 1e-6), missing CDR3, stop codons, out-of-frame junctions, or ambiguous translated residues. V3J clonotypes were defined as sequences sharing the same inferred V gene, J gene, and CDR3 amino acid sequence. Percentage overlap between repertoires was calculated by dividing the number of shared unique clonotypes by the size of the smaller repertoire. Repertoire richness was assessed with RTK rarefaction, the Chao1 estimator, and Recon v2.1 estimates of unobserved clonotypes. Generation probabilities for all TCRbeta clonotypes obtained by the gDNA method from a handful of donors were computed using OLGA. TCRdb re-hosts the immuneACCESS table, in-frame sequences only. Its copies lack some clones; in the studies checked, an unresolved V gene accounts for under half of them, and the cause for the rest is not known. D and trimming were read from the DNA, whereas the V and J calls and clone size are those reported in that table. Recorded for this sample are millions of clones; around 90% of them occurred a single time. Under 0.15% of the sample is held by the ten biggest clonotypes.

Healthy HIV-negative adults with no recently reported acute infections or vaccinations were included as donors. Only Caucasian adults living in Nashville, Tennessee, USA were represented among the donors. CD4+ T cells were enriched by magnetic negative selection, after which naive cells were positively selected on CD45RA and the negative fraction was taken as the memory subset. Blood was obtained by leukapheresis, after which PBMCs were separated by Ficoll-Histopaque density gradient centrifugation and cryopreserved in liquid nitrogen vapor phase. Analytical flow cytometry was used to check the purity and quantity of every magnetically sorted T cell population. Genomic DNA was isolated from every sorted fraction and measured by UV absorbance on a Nanodrop 2000c. With respect to this clone: Which antigen it targets is not known. No base quality values were provided; no much bigger clone lies one nucleotide off.

From a lookup of the germline V gene, CDR1 and CDR2 are SGHTA and FQGNSA. V drops 5 bases and J drops 6 bases, leaving 16 bases in between. CDR3 length: 14 amino acids, cysteine to phenylalanine. Just the 42-base CDR3 DNA is kept, in frame starting at base 1. The rearranged segments are TRBV7-2 and TRBJ1-2; the D region possibly corresponds to TRBD1 (5 bases align). This receptor was taken from a young man in good health. Sequencing used naive CD4+ T cells sorted from blood. The intended sense of this specimen's cell subset or site label: CD45RA+ positively selected. The DNA reads TGTGCCAGCAGCACTGGTTGGGGCGTAGATGGCTACACCTTC. Translated, this is CASSTGWGVDGYTF.